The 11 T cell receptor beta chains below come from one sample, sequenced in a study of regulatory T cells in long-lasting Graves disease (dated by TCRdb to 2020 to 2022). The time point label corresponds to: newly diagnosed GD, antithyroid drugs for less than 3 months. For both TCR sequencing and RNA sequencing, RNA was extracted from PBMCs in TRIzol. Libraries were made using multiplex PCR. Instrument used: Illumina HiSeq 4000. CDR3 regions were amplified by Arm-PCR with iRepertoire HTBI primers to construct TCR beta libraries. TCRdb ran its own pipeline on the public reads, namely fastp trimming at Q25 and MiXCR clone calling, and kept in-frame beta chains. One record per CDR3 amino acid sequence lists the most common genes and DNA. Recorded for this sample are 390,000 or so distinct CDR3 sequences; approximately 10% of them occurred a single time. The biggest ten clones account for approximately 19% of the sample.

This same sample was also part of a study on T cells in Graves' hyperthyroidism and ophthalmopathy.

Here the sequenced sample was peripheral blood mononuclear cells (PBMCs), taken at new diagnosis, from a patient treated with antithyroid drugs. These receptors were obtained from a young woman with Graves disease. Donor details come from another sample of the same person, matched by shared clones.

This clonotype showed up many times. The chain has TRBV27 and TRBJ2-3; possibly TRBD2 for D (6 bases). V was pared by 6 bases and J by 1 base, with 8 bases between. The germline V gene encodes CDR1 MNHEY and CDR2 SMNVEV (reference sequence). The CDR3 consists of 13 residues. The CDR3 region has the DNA TGTGCCAGCAGCGGGAGCCGCACAGATACGCAGTATTTT. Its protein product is CASSGSRTDTQYF.

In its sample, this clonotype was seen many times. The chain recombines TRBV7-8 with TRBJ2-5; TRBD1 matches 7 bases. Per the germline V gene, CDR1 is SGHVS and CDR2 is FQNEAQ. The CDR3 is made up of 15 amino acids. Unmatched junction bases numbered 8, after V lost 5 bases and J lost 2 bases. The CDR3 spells CASSPRDRRQETQYF. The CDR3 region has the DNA TGTGCCAGCAGCCCCCGGGACAGAAGGCAAGAGACCCAGTACTTC.

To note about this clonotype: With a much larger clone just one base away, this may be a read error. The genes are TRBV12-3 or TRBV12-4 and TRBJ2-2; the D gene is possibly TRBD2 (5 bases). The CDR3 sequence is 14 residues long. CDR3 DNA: TGTGCCAGCAGACTCTTAGTCCCCACCGGGGAGCTGCTTTTT. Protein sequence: CASRLLVPTGELLF.

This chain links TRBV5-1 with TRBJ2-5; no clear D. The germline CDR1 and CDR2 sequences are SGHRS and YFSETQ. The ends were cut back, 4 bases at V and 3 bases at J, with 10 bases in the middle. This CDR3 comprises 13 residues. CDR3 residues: CASSPHEKETQYF. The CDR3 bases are TGCGCCAGCAGCCCACATGAGAAAGAGACCCAGTACTTC. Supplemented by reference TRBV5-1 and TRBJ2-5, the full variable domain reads KAGVTQTPRYLIKTRGQQVTLSCSPISGHRSVSWYQQTPGQGLQFLFEYFSETQRNKGNFPGRFSGRQFSNSRSEMNVSTLELGDSALYLCASSPHEKETQYFGPGTRLLVL.

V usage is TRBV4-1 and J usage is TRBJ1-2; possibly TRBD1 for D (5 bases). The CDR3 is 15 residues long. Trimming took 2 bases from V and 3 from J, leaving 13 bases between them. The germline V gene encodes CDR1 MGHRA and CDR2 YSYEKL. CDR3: CASSQRGEYDYGYTF. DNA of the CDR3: TGCGCCAGCAGCCAACGGGGGGAGTACGACTATGGCTACACCTTC.

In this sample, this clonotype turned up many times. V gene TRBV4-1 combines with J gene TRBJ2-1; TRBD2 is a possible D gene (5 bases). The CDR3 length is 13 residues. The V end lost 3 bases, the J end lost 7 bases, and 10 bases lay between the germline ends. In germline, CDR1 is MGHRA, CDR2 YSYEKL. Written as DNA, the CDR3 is TGCGCCAGCAGCCAGGCCCGAGGGAATGAGCAGTTCTTC. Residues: CASSQARGNEQFF.

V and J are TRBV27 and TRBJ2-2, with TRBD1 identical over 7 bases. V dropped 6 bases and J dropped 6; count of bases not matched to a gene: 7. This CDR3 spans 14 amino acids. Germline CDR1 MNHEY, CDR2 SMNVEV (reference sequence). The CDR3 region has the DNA TGTGCCAGCAGCGACAGGGTTGTTTCCGGGGAGCTGTTTTTT. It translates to CASSDRVVSGELFF.

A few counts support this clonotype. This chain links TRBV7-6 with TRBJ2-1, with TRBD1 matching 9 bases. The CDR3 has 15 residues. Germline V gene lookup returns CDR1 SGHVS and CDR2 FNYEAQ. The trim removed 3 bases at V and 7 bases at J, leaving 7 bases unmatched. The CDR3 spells CASSLRDRAWNEQFF. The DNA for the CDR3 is TGTGCCAGCAGCTTGCGGGACAGGGCGTGGAATGAGCAGTTCTTC.

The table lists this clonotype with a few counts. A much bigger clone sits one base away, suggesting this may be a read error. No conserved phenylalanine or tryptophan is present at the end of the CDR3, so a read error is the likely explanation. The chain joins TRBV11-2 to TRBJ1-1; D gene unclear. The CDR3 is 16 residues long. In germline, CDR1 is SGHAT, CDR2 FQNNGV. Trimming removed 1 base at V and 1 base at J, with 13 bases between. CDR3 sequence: CASSLADSLANTEAFL. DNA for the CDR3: TGTGCCAGCAGCTTAGCGGATAGTCTGGCGAACACTGAAGCTTTCCTT.

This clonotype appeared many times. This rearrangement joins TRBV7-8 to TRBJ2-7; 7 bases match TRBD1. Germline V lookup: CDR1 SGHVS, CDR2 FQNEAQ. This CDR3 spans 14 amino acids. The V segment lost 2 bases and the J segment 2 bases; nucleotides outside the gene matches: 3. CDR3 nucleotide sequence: TGTGCCAGCAGCTTAAGGGACAGAGCCTACGAGCAGTACGTC. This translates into CASSLRDRAYEQYV.

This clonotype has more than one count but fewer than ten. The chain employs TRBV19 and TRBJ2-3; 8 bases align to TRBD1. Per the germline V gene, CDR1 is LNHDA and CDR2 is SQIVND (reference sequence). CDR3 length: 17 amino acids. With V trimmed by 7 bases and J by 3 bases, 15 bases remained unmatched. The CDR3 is CASTLTLEQGGTDTQYF. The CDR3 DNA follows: TGTGCCAGTACCCTTACTTTGGAACAGGGGGGAACAGATACGCAGTATTTT.